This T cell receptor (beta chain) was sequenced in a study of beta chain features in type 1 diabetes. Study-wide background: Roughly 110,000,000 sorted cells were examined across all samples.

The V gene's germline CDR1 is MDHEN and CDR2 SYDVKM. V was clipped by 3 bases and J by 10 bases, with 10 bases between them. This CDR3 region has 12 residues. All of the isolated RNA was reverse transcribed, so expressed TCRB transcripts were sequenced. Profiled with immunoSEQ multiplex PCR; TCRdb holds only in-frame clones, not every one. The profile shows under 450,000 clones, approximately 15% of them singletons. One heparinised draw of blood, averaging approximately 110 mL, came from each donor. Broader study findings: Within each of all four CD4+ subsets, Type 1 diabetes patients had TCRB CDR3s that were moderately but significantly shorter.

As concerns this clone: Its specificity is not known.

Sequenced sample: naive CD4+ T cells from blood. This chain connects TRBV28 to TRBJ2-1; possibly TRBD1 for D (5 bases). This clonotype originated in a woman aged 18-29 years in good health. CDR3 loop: CASSFPRQEQFF. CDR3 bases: TGTGCCAGCAGTTTTCCCCGACAGGAGCAGTTCTTC.